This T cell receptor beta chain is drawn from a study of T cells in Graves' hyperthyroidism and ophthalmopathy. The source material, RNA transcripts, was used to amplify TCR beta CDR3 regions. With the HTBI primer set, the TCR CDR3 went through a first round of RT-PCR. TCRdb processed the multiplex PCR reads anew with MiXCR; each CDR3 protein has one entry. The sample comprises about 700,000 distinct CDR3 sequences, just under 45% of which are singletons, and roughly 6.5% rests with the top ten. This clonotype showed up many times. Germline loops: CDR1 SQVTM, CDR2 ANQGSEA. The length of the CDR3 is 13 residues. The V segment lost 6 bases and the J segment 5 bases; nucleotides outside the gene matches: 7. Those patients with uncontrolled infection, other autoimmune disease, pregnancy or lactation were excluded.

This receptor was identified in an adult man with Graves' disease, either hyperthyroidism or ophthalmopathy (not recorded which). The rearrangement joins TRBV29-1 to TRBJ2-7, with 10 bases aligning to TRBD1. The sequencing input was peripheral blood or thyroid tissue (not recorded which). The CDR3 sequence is CSVATGGIDEQYF. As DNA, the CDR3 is TGCAGCGTGGCGACAGGGGGCATCGACGAGCAGTACTTC.